This TCR beta chain was recorded in a study of CD8+ T cells in alopecia areata. Across the study: The authors grafted skin from roughly 6-12-month-old C3H/HeJ donors with spontaneous alopecia onto roughly 6-10-week-old female C3H/HeJ mice. Study findings and constraints: Clonality was higher in lesional than normal scalp, especially in alopecia totalis/universalis.

Extracted RNA was reverse transcribed, and the resulting cDNA served as sequencing template. Assay: immunoSEQ multiplex PCR; the TCRdb copy retains only in-frame clones and omits some. The sample yields approximately 280,000 clones, without any singletons. The table lists this clone with a few counts. Its antigen is as yet unknown. Mouse names are used for the genes. The pooled cutaneous lymph node cells were sorted using several markers (CD4, CD8alpha, NKG2D, NKG2ACE and others). The receptor comes from a C3H/HeJ mouse with alopecia areata. MHC haplotype here: H2-k. The specimen was CD4+ T cells sorted from a lymph node.

CDR3 region: CASGGGQGSAETLYF. Partial CDR3 DNA: TGTGCCAGCGGTGGGGGACAGGGGAGTGCAGAA. This chain connects TRBV13-2 to TRBJ2-3; TRBD1 aligns across 10 bases. With the read ending 4 residues before the CDR3 end, the germline J gene is used to fill in that end. The CDR3 loop spans 15 amino acids. V lost 3 bases to trimming and J lost 0 bases; unmatched junction nucleotides: 1. Germline loops: CDR1 NNHNN, CDR2 SYGAGS (reference sequence).